This T cell receptor beta chain was recorded in a study of human T cells and chemical hapten exposure. The CDR3 loop spans 13 amino acids. Trimming removed 5 bases from V and 10 bases from J; junction bases left unmatched: 7. Regarding time point: patch test 2, 6 weeks after DPC sensitization. As for treatment: therapeutic diphenylcyclopropenone sensitization with weekly scalp DPC. Sequencing started from total RNA isolated from unfractionated whole blood. This clonotype has a handful of counts. Each CDR3 protein is one row after TCRdb ran MiXCR on the RACE reads. The sample includes approximately 84,000 distinct CDR3 sequences, more than 8.5% of them seen just once.

This sequence originates from a woman in her 30s with alopecia areata. Some clones in this sample may be carry-over from other donors' samples. The sample was whole blood, taken in connection with sensitization to the hapten diphenylcyclopropenone (DPC). The chain recombines TRBV12-3 or TRBV12-4 with TRBJ1-5, with 8 positions matching TRBD1. CDR3 nucleotides: TGTGCCAGCAGTCTGGACAGGGAAATACCCCAGCATTTT. Amino acid sequence: CASSLDREIPQHF.